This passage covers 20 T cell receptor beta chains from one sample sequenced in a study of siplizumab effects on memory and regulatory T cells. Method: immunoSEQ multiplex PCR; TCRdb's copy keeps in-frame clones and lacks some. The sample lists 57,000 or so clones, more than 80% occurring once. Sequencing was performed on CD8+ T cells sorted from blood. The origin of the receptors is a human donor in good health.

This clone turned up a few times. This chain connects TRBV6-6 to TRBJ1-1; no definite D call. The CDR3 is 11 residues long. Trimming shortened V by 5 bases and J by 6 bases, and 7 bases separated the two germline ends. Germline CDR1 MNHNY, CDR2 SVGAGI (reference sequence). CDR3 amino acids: CASSNTAEAFF. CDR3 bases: TGTGCCAGCAGTAACACAGCTGAAGCTTTCTTT.

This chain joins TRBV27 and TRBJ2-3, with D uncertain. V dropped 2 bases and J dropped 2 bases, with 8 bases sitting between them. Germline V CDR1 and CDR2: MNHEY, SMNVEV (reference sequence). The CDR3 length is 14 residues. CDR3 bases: TGTGCCAGCAGTTTAACGGCTTACACAGATACGCAGTATTTT. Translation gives CASSLTAYTDTQYF.

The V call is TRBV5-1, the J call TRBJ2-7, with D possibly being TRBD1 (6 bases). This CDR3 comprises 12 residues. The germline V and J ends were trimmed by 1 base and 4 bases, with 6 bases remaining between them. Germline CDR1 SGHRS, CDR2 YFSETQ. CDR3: CASSLRGYEQYF. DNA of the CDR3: TGCGCCAGCAGCTTGAGGGGGTACGAGCAGTACTTC.

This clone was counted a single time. The CDR3 DNA sequence: TGTGCCAGCAGTTCGGCCCGGGAGGCGGGATGGAATGAGCAGTTCTTC. It translates to CASSSAREAGWNEQFF. The chain joins TRBV28 to TRBJ2-1; 7 bases line up with TRBD2. The germline CDR1 and CDR2 sequences are MDHEN and SYDVKM. V lost 4 bases, J lost 7 bases, and 13 bases stayed unmatched. There are 16 residues in the CDR3.

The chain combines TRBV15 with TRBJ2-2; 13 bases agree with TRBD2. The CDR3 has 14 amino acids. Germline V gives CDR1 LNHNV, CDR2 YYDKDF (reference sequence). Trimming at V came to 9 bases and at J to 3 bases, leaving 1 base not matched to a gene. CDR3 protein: CATTSGRDTGELFF. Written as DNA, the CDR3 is TGTGCCACTACTAGCGGGAGGGACACCGGGGAGCTGTTTTTT.

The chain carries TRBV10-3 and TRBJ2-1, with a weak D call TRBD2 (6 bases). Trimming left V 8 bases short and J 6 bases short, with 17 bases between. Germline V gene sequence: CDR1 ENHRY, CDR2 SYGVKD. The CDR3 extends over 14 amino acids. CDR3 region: CAIGTRGVGNEQFF. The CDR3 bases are TGTGCCATCGGAACTCGCGGGGTAGGCAATGAGCAGTTCTTC.

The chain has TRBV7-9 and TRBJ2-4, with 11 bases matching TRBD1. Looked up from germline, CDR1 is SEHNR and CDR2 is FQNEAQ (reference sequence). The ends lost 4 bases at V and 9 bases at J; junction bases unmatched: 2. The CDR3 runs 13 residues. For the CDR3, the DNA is TGTGCCAGCAGCTGGGACAGGGGGTCCATTCAGTACTTC. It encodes CASSWDRGSIQYF.

CDR3: CASSFNEQFF. CDR3 nucleotide sequence: TGTGCCAGCAGCTTCAATGAGCAGTTCTTC. The chain recombines TRBV5-8 with TRBJ2-1; no definite D call. Germline assignment: CDR1 SGHTS and CDR2 YDEGEE. CDR3 length equals 10 residues. Trimming took 2 bases from V and 6 from J, leaving 0 bases between them.

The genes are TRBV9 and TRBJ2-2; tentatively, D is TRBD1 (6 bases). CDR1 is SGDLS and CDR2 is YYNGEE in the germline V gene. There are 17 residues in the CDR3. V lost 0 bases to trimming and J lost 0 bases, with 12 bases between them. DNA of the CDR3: TGTGCCAGCAGCGTAGGACCACGACAGGCGAACACCGGGGAGCTGTTTTTT. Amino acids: CASSVGPRQANTGELFF.

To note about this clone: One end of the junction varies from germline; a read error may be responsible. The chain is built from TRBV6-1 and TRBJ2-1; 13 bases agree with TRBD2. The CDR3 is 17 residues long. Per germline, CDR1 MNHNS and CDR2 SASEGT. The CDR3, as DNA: TGTGCCAGCAGTGCAGGACTAGCGGGAGTATCCTCCAATGAGCAGTTCTTC. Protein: CASSAGLAGVSSNEQFF.

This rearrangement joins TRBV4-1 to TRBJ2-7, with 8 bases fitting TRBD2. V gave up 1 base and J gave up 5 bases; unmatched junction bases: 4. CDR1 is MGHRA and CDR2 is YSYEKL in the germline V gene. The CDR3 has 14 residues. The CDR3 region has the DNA TGCGCCAGCAGCCAAGGAGCGGGAGTAAACGAGCAGTACTTC. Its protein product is CASSQGAGVNEQYF.

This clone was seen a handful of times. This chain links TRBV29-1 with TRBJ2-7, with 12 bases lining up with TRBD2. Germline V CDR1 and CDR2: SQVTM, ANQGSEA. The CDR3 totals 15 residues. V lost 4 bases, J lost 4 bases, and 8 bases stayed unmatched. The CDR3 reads CSVGTSGVAGYEQYF. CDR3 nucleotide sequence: TGCAGCGTTGGGACTAGCGGGGTGGCTGGGTACGAGCAGTACTTC.

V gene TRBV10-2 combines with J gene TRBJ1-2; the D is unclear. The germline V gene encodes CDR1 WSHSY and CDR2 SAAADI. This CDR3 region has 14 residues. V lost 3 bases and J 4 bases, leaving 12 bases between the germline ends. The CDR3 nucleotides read TGCGCCAGCAGTGATGACGGTTACATCTATGGCTACACCTTC. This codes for CASSDDGYIYGYTF.

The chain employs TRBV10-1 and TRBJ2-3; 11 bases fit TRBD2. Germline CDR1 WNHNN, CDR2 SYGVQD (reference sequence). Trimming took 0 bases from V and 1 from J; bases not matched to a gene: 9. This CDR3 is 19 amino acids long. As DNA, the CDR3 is TGCGCCAGCAGTGAGTCCGTAGCGGGAGGGCCGGGACGCACAGATACGCAGTATTTT. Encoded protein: CASSESVAGGPGRTDTQYF.

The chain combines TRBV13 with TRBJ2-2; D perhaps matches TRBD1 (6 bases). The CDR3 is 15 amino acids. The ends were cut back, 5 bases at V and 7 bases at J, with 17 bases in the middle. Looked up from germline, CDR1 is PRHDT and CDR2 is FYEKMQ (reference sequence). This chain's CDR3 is CASSPRGSVGGELFF. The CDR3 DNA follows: TGTGCCAGCAGCCCTAGGGGGAGTGTCGGCGGGGAGCTGTTTTTT.

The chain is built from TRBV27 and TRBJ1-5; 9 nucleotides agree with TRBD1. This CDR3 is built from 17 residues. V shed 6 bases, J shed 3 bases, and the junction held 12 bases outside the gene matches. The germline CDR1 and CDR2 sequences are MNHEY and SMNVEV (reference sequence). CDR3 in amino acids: CASSNLPGQGYNQPQHF. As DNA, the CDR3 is TGTGCCAGCAGCAATCTCCCGGGACAGGGCTACAATCAGCCCCAGCATTTT.

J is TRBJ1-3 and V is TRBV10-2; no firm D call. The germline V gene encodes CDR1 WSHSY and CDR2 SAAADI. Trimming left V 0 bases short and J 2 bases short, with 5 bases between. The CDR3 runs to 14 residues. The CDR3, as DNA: TGCGCCAGCAGTGAGTCAGGAGCTGGAAACACCATATATTTT. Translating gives CASSESGAGNTIYF.

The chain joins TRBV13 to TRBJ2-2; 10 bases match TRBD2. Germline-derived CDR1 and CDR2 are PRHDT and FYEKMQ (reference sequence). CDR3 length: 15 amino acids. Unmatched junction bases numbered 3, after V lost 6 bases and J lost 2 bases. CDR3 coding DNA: TGTGCCAGCAGTGGACTAGCGGCCAACACCGGGGAGCTGTTTTTT. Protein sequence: CASSGLAANTGELFF.

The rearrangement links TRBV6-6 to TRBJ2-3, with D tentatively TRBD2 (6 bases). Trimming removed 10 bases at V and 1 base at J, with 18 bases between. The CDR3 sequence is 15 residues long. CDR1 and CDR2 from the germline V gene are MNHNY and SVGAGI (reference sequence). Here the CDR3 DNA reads TGTGCCAAGACCGGAGGGCCGTCTGGCACAGATACGCAGTATTTT. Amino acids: CAKTGGPSGTDTQYF.

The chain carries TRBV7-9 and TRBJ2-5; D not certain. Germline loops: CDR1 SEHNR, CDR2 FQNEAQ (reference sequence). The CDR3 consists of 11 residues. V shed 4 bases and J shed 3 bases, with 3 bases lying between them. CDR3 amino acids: CASSWKETQYF. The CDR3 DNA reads TGTGCCAGCAGCTGGAAAGAGACCCAGTACTTC.